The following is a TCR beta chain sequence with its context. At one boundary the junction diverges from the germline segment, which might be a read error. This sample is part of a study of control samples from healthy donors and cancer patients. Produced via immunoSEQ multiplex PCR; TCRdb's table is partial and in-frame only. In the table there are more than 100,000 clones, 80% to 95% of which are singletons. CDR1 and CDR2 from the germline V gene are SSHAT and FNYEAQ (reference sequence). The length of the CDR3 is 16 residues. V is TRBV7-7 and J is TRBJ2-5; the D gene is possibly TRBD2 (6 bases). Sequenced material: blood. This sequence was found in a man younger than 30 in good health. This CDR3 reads CASSPTGGQGEETQYF. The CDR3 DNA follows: TGTGCTAGCAGCCCAACTGGAGGGCAGGGAGAAGAGACCCAGTACTTC. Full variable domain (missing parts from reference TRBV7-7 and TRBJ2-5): GAGVSQSPRYKVTKRGQDVTLRCDPISSHATLYWYQQALGQGPEFLTYFNYEAQPDKSGLPSDRFSAERPEGSISTLTIQRTEQRDSAMYRCASSPTGGQGEETQYFGPGTRLLVL.